The 25 T cell receptor beta chains presented below share a single source sample, sequenced in a study of identical twins. TCRdb redid the calling of the 5' RACE reads with MiXCR, one entry per CDR3 protein. The table lists 550,000 to 800,000 distinct CDR3 sequences, under 8.5% of them singletons. These same records also appear under a second study, on yellow fever vaccine responses in identical twins.

The specimen sequenced was PBMCs. The receptor source for this set is a woman aged 18-30 years in good health.

This clonotype was seen at least ten times. The V and J genes are TRBV20-1 and TRBJ2-5; 9 nucleotides agree with TRBD2. This CDR3 region has 17 residues. V dropped 3 bases and J dropped 2; count of bases not matched to a gene: 13. The germline V gene has CDR1 DFQATT and CDR2 SNEGSKA (reference sequence). The CDR3 here is CSASVYSSGVGQETQYF. The CDR3 nucleotides are TGCAGTGCTAGTGTATACTCTAGCGGGGTTGGGCAAGAGACCCAGTACTTC.

The V call is TRBV27, the J call TRBJ2-7, with 10 bases lining up with TRBD2. From germline, CDR1 is MNHEY and CDR2 SMNVEV (reference sequence). V was pared by 8 bases and J by 4 bases, with 2 bases of the junction left unmatched. This CDR3 is built from 12 residues. CDR3 coding DNA: TGTGCCAGCGGGACTAGCGAGTACGAGCAGTACTTC. Protein sequence: CASGTSEYEQYF.

This clonotype occurred a few times. The chain uses TRBV29-1 and TRBJ1-1; no firm D call. The ends were cut back, 7 bases at V and 7 bases at J, with 13 bases in the middle. Germline V lookup: CDR1 SQVTM, CDR2 ANQGSEA. CDR3 length: 11 amino acids. CDR3 sequence (DNA): TGCAGCGCTCCGGACGATTTTGAAGCTTTCTTT. Translating gives CSAPDDFEAFF.

The chain employs TRBV28 and TRBJ2-1; 8 bases are a match to TRBD1. V dropped 7 bases and J dropped 5; count of bases not matched to a gene: 4. This CDR3 comprises 13 residues. Germline loops: CDR1 MDHEN, CDR2 SYDVKM. The CDR3 DNA is TGTGCCAGCATTCAGGGGGCGAACAATGAGCAGTTCTTC. It specifies CASIQGANNEQFF. The full variable domain, with the rest looked up from reference TRBV28 and TRBJ2-1, is DVKVTQSSRYLVKRTGEKVFLECVQDMDHENMFWYRQDPGLGLRLIYFSYDVKMKEKGDIPEGYSVSREKKERFSLILESASTNQTSMYLCASIQGANNEQFFGPGTRLTVL.

The V call is TRBV28, the J call TRBJ1-2, with D unresolved. CDR3 length: 15 amino acids. Looked up from germline, CDR1 is MDHEN and CDR2 is SYDVKM. Trimming stripped 7 bases from V and 8 bases from J, with 23 bases between. The CDR3 DNA reads TGTGCCAGCAATAATGTCCCCAATCGCGCAGTGGGCTACACCTTC. This translates into CASNNVPNRAVGYTF.

This clonotype has ten or more counts. The V call is TRBV20-1, the J call TRBJ2-3; TRBD2 might be the D (6 bases). Trimming removed 6 bases at V and 3 bases at J, with 10 bases between. The CDR3 extends over 12 amino acids. Germline V gene lookup returns CDR1 DFQATT and CDR2 SNEGSKA (reference sequence). CDR3 nucleotides: TGCAGTGCACGGGGGACTACAGATACGCAGTATTTT. Amino acid sequence: CSARGTTDTQYF.

In its sample, this clonotype was seen many times. The CDR3 DNA sequence: TGTGCCAGCAAAGGGGGCTACAATGAGCAGTTCTTC. Translating gives CASKGGYNEQFF. J is TRBJ2-1 and V is TRBV2; weak D call: TRBD1 (6 bases). This CDR3 has 12 amino acids. V lost 7 bases and J lost 3, with 7 bases in between. Per the germline V gene, CDR1 is SNHLY and CDR2 is FYNNEI.

The chain links TRBV7-7 to TRBJ2-1; 9 positions agree with TRBD1. V lost 4 bases and J lost 8; bases outside the gene matches: 6. The CDR3 is 14 amino acids. The V gene's germline CDR1 is SSHAT and CDR2 FNYEAQ (reference sequence). The CDR3 DNA follows: TGTGCCAGCAGCTCGGGACAGGGAGGGGATGAGCAGTTCTTC. Protein: CASSSGQGGDEQFF.

V gene TRBV5-5 combines with J gene TRBJ2-7, with TRBD2 identical over 8 bases. There are 17 residues in the CDR3. The ends lost 3 bases at V and 5 bases at J; junction bases unmatched: 16. The V gene's germline CDR1 is SGHKS and CDR2 YYEKEE (reference sequence). Here the CDR3 reads CASSSPLAQRENHEQYF. The CDR3 coding sequence is TGTGCCAGCAGCTCTCCCTTGGCGCAGCGGGAGAATCACGAGCAGTACTTC. Full variable domain (missing parts from reference TRBV5-5 and TRBJ2-7): DAGVTQSPTHLIKTRGQQVTLRCSPISGHKSVSWYQQVLGQGPQFIFQYYEKEERGRGNFPDRFSARQFPNYSSELNVNALLLGDSALYLCASSSPLAQRENHEQYFGPGTRLTVT.

This clonotype has at least ten counts. V usage is TRBV5-1 and J usage is TRBJ2-1; 13 bases agree with TRBD2. The germline gives CDR1 SGHRS, CDR2 YFSETQ. V was clipped by 4 bases and J by 8 bases; unmatched bases: 12. The CDR3 consists of 17 residues. The CDR3 spells CASSLLGLAGAIHEQFF. For the CDR3, the DNA is TGCGCCAGCAGCCTCCTAGGACTAGCGGGAGCAATCCATGAGCAGTTCTTC.

This clonotype was detected a few times. The V and J genes are TRBV13 and TRBJ2-7; 9 nucleotides line up with TRBD2. The CDR3 runs to 12 residues. V shed 3 bases and J 12 bases; nucleotides not matched to a gene: 6. CDR1 is PRHDT, CDR2 FYEKMQ, per germline (reference sequence). CDR3: CASSFLQREVYF. Written as DNA, the CDR3 is TGTGCCAGCAGCTTCCTCCAGCGGGAGGTGTACTTC.

This clonotype was counted ten times or more. This chain connects TRBV12-3 or TRBV12-4 to TRBJ2-1; TRBD2 matches 15 bases. V trimming: 7 bases; J trimming: 5 bases; junction bases outside the gene matches: 12. The CDR3 has 18 amino acids. This CDR3 is CASTITGTSGGYNNEQFF. The CDR3 region has the DNA TGTGCCAGCACTATAACCGGGACTAGCGGGGGGTATAACAATGAGCAGTTCTTC.

The chain has TRBV7-3 and TRBJ2-7; TRBD2 matches at 8 bases. CDR3 length: 14 residues. Unmatched junction bases numbered 5, after V lost 0 bases and J lost 7 bases. The germline gives CDR1 SGHTA, CDR2 FQGTGA. The chain's CDR3 is CASSLTAGVGEQYF. Written as DNA, the CDR3 is TGTGCCAGCAGCTTAACAGCGGGAGTAGGGGAGCAGTACTTC.

This clonotype was seen more than once but under ten times. The gene calls are TRBV11-2 and TRBJ1-1; D is possibly TRBD1 (6 bases). This CDR3 spans 14 amino acids. Germline lookup yields CDR1 SGHAT and CDR2 FQNNGV. V gave up 1 base and J gave up 5 bases, with 11 bases separating them. As DNA, the CDR3 is TGTGCCAGCAGCTTAGCCTCGAGGGGGACTGAAGCTTTCTTT. This translates into CASSLASRGTEAFF.

This clonotype has a handful of counts. The V call is TRBV20-1, the J call TRBJ1-1; no firm D call. CDR1 is DFQATT, CDR2 SNEGSKA, per germline (reference sequence). This CDR3 comprises 14 residues. Trimming stripped 2 bases from V and 5 bases from J, with 15 bases between. The CDR3 DNA reads as TGCAGTGCTAGAAGAGTCCGGGTGGATACTGAAGCTTTCTTT. Its protein is CSARRVRVDTEAFF.

This clonotype was observed many times. This chain joins TRBV5-1 and TRBJ2-2; D perhaps matches TRBD1 (6 bases). The CDR3 consists of 17 residues. V lost 3 bases and J 7 bases, leaving 22 bases between the germline ends. Germline CDR1 and CDR2: SGHRS and YFSETQ. CDR3 protein: CASSSPDRHTTNGELFF. The CDR3 DNA sequence: TGCGCCAGCAGCTCACCGGACAGACACACGACGAACGGGGAGCTGTTTTTT.

This clonotype was seen repeatedly, ten times or more. The rearrangement joins TRBV10-3 to TRBJ2-5; TRBD2 aligns across 9 bases. Per the germline V gene, CDR1 is ENHRY and CDR2 is SYGVKD. The V gene end was trimmed by 8 bases and the J gene end by 3 bases; junction bases not matched to a gene: 4. This CDR3 spans 13 amino acids. Here the CDR3 reads CAIGPSGKETQYF. In DNA, the CDR3 is TGTGCCATCGGGCCTAGCGGGAAAGAGACCCAGTACTTC.

This clonotype was detected only once. The genes are TRBV20-1 and TRBJ2-3; TRBD2 matches 7 bases. This CDR3 has 16 residues. Germline trimming cut 0 bases from V and 0 bases from J; bases unmatched to any gene: 6. Per the germline V gene, CDR1 is DFQATT and CDR2 is SNEGSKA (reference sequence). The CDR3 loop reads CSARDTLAASTDTQYF. CDR3 nucleotides: TGCAGTGCTAGAGATACCCTAGCGGCTAGCACAGATACGCAGTATTTT.

This clonotype was picked up many times. The chain combines TRBV25-1 with TRBJ2-7, with unresolved D. Germline-derived CDR1 and CDR2 are MGHDK and SYGVNS. The CDR3 has 11 amino acids. V lost 7 bases and J 1 base, leaving 5 bases between the germline ends. CDR3 residues: CASTNSYEQYV. CDR3 coding DNA: TGTGCCAGCACCAATTCCTACGAGCAGTACGTC.

This clonotype was seen only a few times. The CDR3: CASSIATGANEQFF. The CDR3 region has the DNA TGCGCCAGCAGCATAGCGACAGGGGCAAATGAGCAGTTCTTC. This chain links TRBV5-1 with TRBJ2-1, with 8 bases identical to TRBD1. Germline CDR1 and CDR2: SGHRS and YFSETQ. The V segment lost 4 bases and the J segment 7 bases; nucleotides outside the gene matches: 7. CDR3 length: 14 residues. Variable domain in full (rest from reference TRBV5-1 and TRBJ2-1): KAGVTQTPRYLIKTRGQQVTLSCSPISGHRSVSWYQQTPGQGLQFLFEYFSETQRNKGNFPGRFSGRQFSNSRSEMNVSTLELGDSALYLCASSIATGANEQFFGPGTRLTVL.

The chain uses TRBV28 and TRBJ2-3; no reliable D call. Trimming shortened V by 6 bases and J by 0 bases, and 13 bases separated the two germline ends. This CDR3 has 15 residues. CDR1 and CDR2 (germline): MDHEN, SYDVKM. This chain's CDR3 is CASRVRKTSTDTQYF. The DNA of the CDR3 is TGTGCCAGCAGGGTGCGTAAAACTAGCACAGATACGCAGTATTTT.

The sample holds a few counts of this clonotype. The chain has TRBV11-2 and TRBJ2-7; weak D call: TRBD1 (6 bases). V shed 1 base and J shed 0 bases, with 13 bases lying between them. Germline CDR1 reads SGHAT; CDR2 reads FQNNGV. This CDR3 has 16 amino acids. The CDR3 DNA follows: TGTGCCAGCAGCTTAGTTCAGGGGTTCAACTCCTACGAGCAGTACGTC. Amino acid sequence: CASSLVQGFNSYEQYV.

The chain employs TRBV5-1 and TRBJ1-2; D is unclear. The V end was cut by 0 bases, the J end by 9 bases, with 18 bases between. Germline V gene sequence: CDR1 SGHRS, CDR2 YFSETQ. The CDR3 is 15 residues long. This CDR3 reads CASSLASVNSGSYTF. DNA for the CDR3: TGCGCCAGCAGCTTGGCCAGTGTAAATTCCGGGAGCTACACCTTC.

There are many counts of this clonotype. The V and J genes are TRBV5-1 and TRBJ1-1; 9 positions match TRBD1. This CDR3 is built from 16 residues. Looked up from germline, CDR1 is SGHRS and CDR2 is YFSETQ. V lost 0 bases and J lost 5; bases outside the gene matches: 8. The CDR3 is CASSLEGTGYRTEAFF. The CDR3 DNA follows: TGCGCCAGCAGCTTGGAGGGGACAGGGTATAGGACTGAAGCTTTCTTT.

The CDR3 protein is CSVEAAGVAKNIQYF. The DNA of the CDR3 is TGCAGCGTTGAGGCGGCAGGGGTGGCCAAAAACATTCAGTACTTC. The chain uses TRBV29-1 and TRBJ2-4, with a tentative D call TRBD1 (6 bases). The V gene's germline CDR1 is SQVTM and CDR2 ANQGSEA. The CDR3 covers 15 residues. Trimming took off 3 bases at V and 1 base at J, with 13 bases between the two ends.